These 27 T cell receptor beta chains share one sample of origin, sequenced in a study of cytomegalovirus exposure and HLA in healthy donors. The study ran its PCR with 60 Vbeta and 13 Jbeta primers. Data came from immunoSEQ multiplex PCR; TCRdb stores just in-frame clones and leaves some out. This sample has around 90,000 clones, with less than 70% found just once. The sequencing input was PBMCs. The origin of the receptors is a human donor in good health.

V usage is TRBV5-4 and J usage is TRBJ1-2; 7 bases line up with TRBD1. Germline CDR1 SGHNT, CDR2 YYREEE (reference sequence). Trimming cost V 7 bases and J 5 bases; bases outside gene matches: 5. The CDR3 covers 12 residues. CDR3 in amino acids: CASAGGVYGYTF. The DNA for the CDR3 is TGTGCCAGCGCAGGGGGTGTATATGGCTACACCTTC.

Here the CDR3 reads CASSLGRSQGIYEQYF. As DNA, the CDR3 is TGTGCCAGCAGCTTGGGCCGGTCGCAGGGGATCTACGAGCAGTACTTC. The rearrangement joins TRBV5-4 to TRBJ2-7; D might be TRBD1 (6 bases). Germline V CDR1 and CDR2: SGHNT, YYREEE (reference sequence). CDR3 length: 16 amino acids. V was trimmed by 0 bases and J by 3 bases, leaving 16 bases between them.

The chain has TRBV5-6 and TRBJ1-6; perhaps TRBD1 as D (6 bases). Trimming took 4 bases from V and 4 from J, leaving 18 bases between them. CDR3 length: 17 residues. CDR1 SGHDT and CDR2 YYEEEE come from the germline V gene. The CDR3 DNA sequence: TGTGCCAGCAGCGCCCCGCGGGGGGCAGATTATAATTCACCCCTCCACTTT. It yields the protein CASSAPRGADYNSPLHF.

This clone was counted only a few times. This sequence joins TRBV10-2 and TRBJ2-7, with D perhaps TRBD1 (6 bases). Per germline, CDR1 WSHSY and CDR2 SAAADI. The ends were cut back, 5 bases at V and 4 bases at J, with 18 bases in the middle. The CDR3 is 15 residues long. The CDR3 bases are TGCGCCAGCAGTTCTGCAGGGGAGATGCTTTACGAGCAGTACTTC. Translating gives CASSSAGEMLYEQYF.

The CDR3 nucleotides are TGTGCCAGCAGCTTGGACGGGGGGGCCGTAGATACGCAGTATTTT. This encodes CASSLDGGAVDTQYF. The chain recombines TRBV5-4 with TRBJ2-3; 8 nucleotides match TRBD2. Germline-derived CDR1 and CDR2 are SGHNT and YYREEE (reference sequence). V gave up 0 bases and J gave up 5 bases; unmatched junction bases: 5. CDR3 length: 15 residues. Based on the CDR3 plus reference TRBV5-4 and TRBJ2-3, the full variable domain is ETGVTQSPTHLIKTRGQQVTLRCSSQSGHNTVSWYQQALGQGPQFIFQYYREEENGRGNFPPRFSGLQFPNYSSELNVNALELDDSALYLCASSLDGGAVDTQYFGPGTRLTVL.

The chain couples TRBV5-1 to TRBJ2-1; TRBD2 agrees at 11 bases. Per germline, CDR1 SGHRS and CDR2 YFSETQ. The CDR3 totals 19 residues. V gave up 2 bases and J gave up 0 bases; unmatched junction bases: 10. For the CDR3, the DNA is TGCGCCAGCAGCTTACCGGGACTAGCGGACAAAGGCTCCTACAATGAGCAGTTCTTC. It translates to CASSLPGLADKGSYNEQFF.

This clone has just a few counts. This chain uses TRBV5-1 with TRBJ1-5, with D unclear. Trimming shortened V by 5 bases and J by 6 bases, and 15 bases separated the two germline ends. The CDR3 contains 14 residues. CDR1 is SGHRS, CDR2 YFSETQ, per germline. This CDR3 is CASSPGDLSQPQHF. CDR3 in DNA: TGCGCCAGCAGTCCCGGTGATCTCTCTCAGCCCCAGCATTTT.

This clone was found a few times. CDR3 in DNA: TGTGCCAGCAGCTCTTACAGGGGGCCCTCCTACGAGCAGTACTTC. This encodes CASSSYRGPSYEQYF. The chain carries TRBV7-9 and TRBJ2-7, with TRBD1 matching over 9 bases. The junction had 4 bases not matched to a gene; V was cut back by 4 bases and J by 0 bases. Per the germline V gene, CDR1 is SEHNR and CDR2 is FQNEAQ (reference sequence). The CDR3 has 15 residues. Drawing the rest from reference TRBV7-9 and TRBJ2-7, the complete variable domain is DTGVSQNPRHKITKRGQNVTFRCDPISEHNRLYWYRQTLGQGPEFLTYFQNEAQLEKSRLLSDRFSAERPKGSFSTLEIQRTEQGDSAMYLCASSSYRGPSYEQYFGPGTRLTVT.

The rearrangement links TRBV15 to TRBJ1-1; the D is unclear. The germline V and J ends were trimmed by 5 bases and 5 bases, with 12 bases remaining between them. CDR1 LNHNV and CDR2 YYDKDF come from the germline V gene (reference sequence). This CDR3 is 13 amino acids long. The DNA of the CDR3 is TGTGCCACCAGCGCACAGACGGGAACTGAAGCTTTCTTT. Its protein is CATSAQTGTEAFF.

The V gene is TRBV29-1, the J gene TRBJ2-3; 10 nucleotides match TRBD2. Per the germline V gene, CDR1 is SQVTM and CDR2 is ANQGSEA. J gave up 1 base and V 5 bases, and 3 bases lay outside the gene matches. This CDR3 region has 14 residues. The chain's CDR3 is CSVHGLAGTDTQYF. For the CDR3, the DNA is TGCAGCGTTCACGGACTAGCGGGCACAGATACGCAGTATTTT.

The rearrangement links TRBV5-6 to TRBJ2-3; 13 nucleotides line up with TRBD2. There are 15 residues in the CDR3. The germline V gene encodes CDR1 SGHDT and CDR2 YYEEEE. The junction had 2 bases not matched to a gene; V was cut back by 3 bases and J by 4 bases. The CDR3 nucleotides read TGTGCCAGCAGCTCCGGGACTAGCGGGGCAGATACGCAGTATTTT. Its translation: CASSSGTSGADTQYF.

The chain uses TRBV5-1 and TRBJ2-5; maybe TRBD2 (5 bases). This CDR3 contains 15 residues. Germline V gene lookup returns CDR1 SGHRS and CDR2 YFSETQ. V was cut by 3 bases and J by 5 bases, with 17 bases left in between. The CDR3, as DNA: TGCGCCAGCAGCTCCGGGGTTGACGGGGAGGAGACCCAGTACTTC. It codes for CASSSGVDGEETQYF. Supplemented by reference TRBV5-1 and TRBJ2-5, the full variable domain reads KAGVTQTPRYLIKTRGQQVTLSCSPISGHRSVSWYQQTPGQGLQFLFEYFSETQRNKGNFPGRFSGRQFSNSRSEMNVSTLELGDSALYLCASSSGVDGEETQYFGPGTRLLVL.

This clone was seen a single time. The CDR3 region has the DNA TGTGCCAGCACCTTTTTAGGACAAGATGAGCAGTTCTTC. This sequence encodes CASTFLGQDEQFF. V usage is TRBV11-3 and J usage is TRBJ2-1; possible D gene TRBD1, 5 bases. Trimming left V 7 bases short and J 8 bases short, with 15 bases between. The germline gives CDR1 SGHNT, CDR2 YENEEA. This CDR3 spans 13 amino acids.

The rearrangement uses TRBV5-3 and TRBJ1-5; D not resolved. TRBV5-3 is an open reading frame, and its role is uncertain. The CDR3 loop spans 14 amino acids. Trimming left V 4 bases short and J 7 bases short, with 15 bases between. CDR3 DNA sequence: TGTGCCAGAAGCCTTGCATCGACTAACCAGCCCCAGCATTTT. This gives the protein CARSLASTNQPQHF.

The CDR3 sequence is CASSGRTGLNTEAFF. The CDR3 coding sequence is TGTGCCAGCAGCGGGCGGACAGGGCTGAACACTGAAGCTTTCTTT. The chain is built from TRBV9 and TRBJ1-1; 8 nucleotides agree with TRBD1. This CDR3 is built from 15 residues. Germline lookup yields CDR1 SGDLS and CDR2 YYNGEE. The trim removed 3 bases at V and 0 bases at J, leaving 4 bases unmatched.

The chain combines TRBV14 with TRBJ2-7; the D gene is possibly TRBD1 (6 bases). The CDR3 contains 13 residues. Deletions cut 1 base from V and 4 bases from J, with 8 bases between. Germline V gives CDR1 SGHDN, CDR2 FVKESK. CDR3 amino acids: CASSQGTVYEQYF. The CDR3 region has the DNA TGTGCCAGCAGCCAAGGGACAGTTTACGAGCAGTACTTC.

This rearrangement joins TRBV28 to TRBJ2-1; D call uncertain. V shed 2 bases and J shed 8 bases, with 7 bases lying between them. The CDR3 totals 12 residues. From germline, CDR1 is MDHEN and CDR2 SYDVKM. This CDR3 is CASSLRGYEQFF. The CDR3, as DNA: TGTGCCAGCAGTTTACGTGGCTATGAGCAGTTCTTC.

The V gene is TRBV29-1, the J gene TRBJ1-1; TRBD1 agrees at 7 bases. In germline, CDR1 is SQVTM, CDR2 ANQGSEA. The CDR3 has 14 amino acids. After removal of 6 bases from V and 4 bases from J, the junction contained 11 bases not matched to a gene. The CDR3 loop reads CSVSGGDSFTEAFF. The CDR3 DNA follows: TGCAGCGTGTCCGGGGGGGACAGTTTCACTGAAGCTTTCTTT.

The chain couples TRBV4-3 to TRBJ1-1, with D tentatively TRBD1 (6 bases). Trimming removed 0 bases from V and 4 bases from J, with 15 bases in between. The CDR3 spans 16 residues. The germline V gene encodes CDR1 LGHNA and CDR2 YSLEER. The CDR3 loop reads CASSQEWNRVATEAFF. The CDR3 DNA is TGCGCCAGCAGCCAAGAATGGAACAGGGTGGCCACTGAAGCTTTCTTT.

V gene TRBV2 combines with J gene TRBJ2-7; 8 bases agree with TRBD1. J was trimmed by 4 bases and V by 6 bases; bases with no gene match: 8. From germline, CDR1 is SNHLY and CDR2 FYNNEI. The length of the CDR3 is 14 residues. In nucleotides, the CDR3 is TGTGCCAGCAGGGAGGACAGGGCGAAGTACGAGCAGTACTTC. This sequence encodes CASREDRAKYEQYF.

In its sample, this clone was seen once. The CDR3 bases are TGTGCCAGCAGCTTGTATCACGAGCAGTACTTC. Translation: CASSLYHEQYF. The chain uses TRBV5-6 and TRBJ2-7; no firm D call. The CDR3 consists of 11 residues. V was pared by 1 base and J by 5 bases, with 4 bases between. Per germline, CDR1 SGHDT and CDR2 YYEEEE.

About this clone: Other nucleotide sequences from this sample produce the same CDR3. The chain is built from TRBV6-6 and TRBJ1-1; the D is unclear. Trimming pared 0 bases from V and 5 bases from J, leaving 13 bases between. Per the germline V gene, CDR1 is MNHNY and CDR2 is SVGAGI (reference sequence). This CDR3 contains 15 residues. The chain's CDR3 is CASSYSDSMSTEAFF. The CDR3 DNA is TGTGCCAGCAGTTACTCGGACTCGATGAGTACTGAAGCTTTCTTT.

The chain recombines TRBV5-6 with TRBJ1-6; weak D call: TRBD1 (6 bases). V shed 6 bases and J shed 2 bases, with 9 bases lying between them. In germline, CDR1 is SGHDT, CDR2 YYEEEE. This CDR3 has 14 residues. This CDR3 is CASTRQAYNSPLHF. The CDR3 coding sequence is TGTGCCAGCACCAGACAGGCCTATAATTCACCCCTCCACTTT. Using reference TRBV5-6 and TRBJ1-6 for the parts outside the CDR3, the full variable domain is DAGVTQSPTHLIKTRGQQVTLRCSPKSGHDTVSWYQQALGQGPQFIFQYYEEEERQRGNFPDRFSGHQFPNYSSELNVNALLLGDSALYLCASTRQAYNSPLHFGNGTRLTVT.

The CDR3 here is CASSLAGEKLFF. CDR3 DNA: TGCGCCAGCAGCTTGGCCGGGGAAAAACTGTTTTTT. This chain uses TRBV5-1 with TRBJ1-4, with D unresolved. The V end lost 0 bases, the J end lost 8 bases, and 5 bases lay between the germline ends. Germline-derived CDR1 and CDR2 are SGHRS and YFSETQ. This CDR3 region has 12 residues.

The CDR3, as DNA: TGCGCCAGCAGGATGGAGACAGGCCTCTATGGCTACACCTTC. The encoded protein is CASRMETGLYGYTF. This chain joins TRBV5-1 and TRBJ1-2, with a tentative D call TRBD1 (6 bases). Germline loops: CDR1 SGHRS, CDR2 YFSETQ. CDR3 size: 14 residues. The germline V and J ends were trimmed by 5 bases and 4 bases, with 15 bases remaining between them.

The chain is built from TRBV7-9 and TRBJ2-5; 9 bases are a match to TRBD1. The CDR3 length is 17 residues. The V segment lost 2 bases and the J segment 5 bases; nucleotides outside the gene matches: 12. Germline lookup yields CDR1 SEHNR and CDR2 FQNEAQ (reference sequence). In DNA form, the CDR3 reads TGTGCCAGCAGCTTACCACCAACCGGGACAGGGAAGGAGACCCAGTACTTC. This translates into CASSLPPTGTGKETQYF. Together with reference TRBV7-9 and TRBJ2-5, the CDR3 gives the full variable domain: DTGVSQNPRHKITKRGQNVTFRCDPISEHNRLYWYRQTLGQGPEFLTYFQNEAQLEKSRLLSDRFSAERPKGSFSTLEIQRTEQGDSAMYLCASSLPPTGTGKETQYFGPGTRLLVL.

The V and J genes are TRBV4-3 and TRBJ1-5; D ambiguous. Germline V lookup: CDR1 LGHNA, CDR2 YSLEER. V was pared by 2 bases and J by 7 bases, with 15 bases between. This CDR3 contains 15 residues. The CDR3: CASSQFVSGGQPQHF. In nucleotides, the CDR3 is TGCGCCAGCAGCCAATTCGTCTCAGGAGGCCAGCCCCAGCATTTT.